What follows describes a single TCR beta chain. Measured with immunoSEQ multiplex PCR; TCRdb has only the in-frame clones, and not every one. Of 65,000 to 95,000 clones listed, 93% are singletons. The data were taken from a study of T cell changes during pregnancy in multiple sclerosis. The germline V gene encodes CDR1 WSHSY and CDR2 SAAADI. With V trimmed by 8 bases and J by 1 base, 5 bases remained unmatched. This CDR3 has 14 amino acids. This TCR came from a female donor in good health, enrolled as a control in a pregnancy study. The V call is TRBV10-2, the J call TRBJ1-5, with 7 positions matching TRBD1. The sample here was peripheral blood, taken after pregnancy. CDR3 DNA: TGCGCCAGCGGCCCGACAGGGAGCAATCAGCCCCAGCATTTT. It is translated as CASGPTGSNQPQHF.